The 28 T cell receptor beta chains presented below share a single source sample, sequenced in a study of T cells in Graves' hyperthyroidism and ophthalmopathy. RNA transcripts were the template for amplifying TCR beta CDR3 regions. The HTBI primer set was used in a first-round RT-PCR of the TCR CDR3. Each CDR3 protein gets one entry after TCRdb re-called the multiplex PCR reads with MiXCR. The sample shows around 610,000 distinct CDR3 sequences, about 14% of them seen only once. The sample was blood. These receptors were collected from a woman in her 40s with Graves' ophthalmopathy.

This clonotype was counted at least ten times. The chain recombines TRBV12-3 or TRBV12-4 with TRBJ2-5; no clear D. CDR3 length: 13 residues. The V and J ends lost 2 bases and 3 bases respectively, with 7 bases between them. The CDR3 nucleotides read TGTGCCAGCAGTTTATATTTGAAAGAGACCCAGTACTTC. Protein sequence: CASSLYLKETQYF.

This clonotype was recorded many times. The J gene is TRBJ2-7, the V gene TRBV6-1, with D unresolved. This CDR3 spans 12 amino acids. CDR1 MNHNS and CDR2 SASEGT come from the germline V gene. Trimming took 8 bases from V and 1 from J, leaving 9 bases between them. CDR3 region: CASASASYEQYF. In DNA, the CDR3 is TGTGCCAGCGCCTCAGCATCCTACGAGCAGTACTTC.

This clonotype was observed at least ten times. CDR3 bases: TGCAGTGCTAGTGGGGTTGGGGCGGGAGGCAATGAGCAGTTCTTC. As protein: CSASGVGAGGNEQFF. The chain is built from TRBV20-1 and TRBJ2-1, with 8 nucleotides matching TRBD2. CDR1 and CDR2 (germline): DFQATT, SNEGSKA (reference sequence). V lost 3 bases to trimming and J lost 6 bases; unmatched junction nucleotides: 10. This CDR3 spans 15 amino acids.

The sample holds many counts of this clonotype. The chain has TRBV7-2 and TRBJ2-4, with D possibly matching TRBD1 (6 bases). CDR1 and CDR2 from the germline V gene are SGHTA and FQGNSA. V was shortened by 1 base and J by 5 bases, with 9 bases between the two germline ends. The CDR3 contains 14 residues. CDR3 DNA sequence: TGTGCCAGCAGCTTAGACAGGGTCGAAAACATTCAGTACTTC. Protein sequence: CASSLDRVENIQYF.

In this sample, this clonotype turned up many times. The chain uses TRBV6-1 and TRBJ1-1; 10 bases align to TRBD1. CDR1 and CDR2 from the germline V gene are MNHNS and SASEGT. With 7 bases clipped from V and 3 bases from J, the junction kept 2 bases outside the gene matches. CDR3 length: 13 residues. In DNA, the CDR3 is TGTGCCAGCAAGACAGGGGGCCACACTGAAGCTTTCTTT. It is translated as CASKTGGHTEAFF.

The chain has TRBV4-3 and TRBJ1-4; D remains unclear. V dropped 1 base and J dropped 10 bases, with 13 bases sitting between them. This CDR3 has 14 residues. Germline CDR1 and CDR2: LGHNA and YSLEER. CDR3 DNA sequence: TGCGCCAGCAGCCAAGCCGCAGGCGGCGTAAAACTGTTTTTT. It is translated as CASSQAAGGVKLFF.

This clonotype was seen repeatedly, ten times or more. J is TRBJ1-5 and V is TRBV12-3 or TRBV12-4; D might be TRBD1 (6 bases). The CDR3 sequence is 15 residues long. Trimming took 3 bases from V and 6 from J, leaving 15 bases between them. This CDR3 is CASSFGGRGSQPQHF. The CDR3 DNA reads TGTGCCAGCAGTTTTGGGGGCAGGGGTAGTCAGCCCCAGCATTTT.

This clonotype came up many times. The chain combines TRBV12-3 or TRBV12-4 with TRBJ2-7, with no clear D. V lost 8 bases and J 0 bases, leaving 11 bases between the germline ends. The CDR3 loop spans 13 amino acids. CDR3 protein: CASGKGLSYEQYF. The CDR3 nucleotides are TGTGCCAGCGGGAAAGGGCTCTCCTACGAGCAGTACTTC.

This clonotype was picked up many times. This rearrangement joins TRBV5-1 to TRBJ2-7; TRBD2 aligns across 15 bases. Trimming at V came to 4 bases and at J to 6 bases, leaving 2 bases not matched to a gene. The CDR3 spans 14 residues. Germline V gene sequence: CDR1 SGHRS, CDR2 YFSETQ. The CDR3 here is CASSGTSGRSEQYF. The CDR3 region has the DNA TGCGCCAGCAGCGGGACTAGCGGGAGGAGCGAGCAGTACTTC. Together with reference TRBV5-1 and TRBJ2-7, the CDR3 gives the full variable domain: KAGVTQTPRYLIKTRGQQVTLSCSPISGHRSVSWYQQTPGQGLQFLFEYFSETQRNKGNFPGRFSGRQFSNSRSEMNVSTLELGDSALYLCASSGTSGRSEQYFGPGTRLTVT.

The chain links TRBV19 to TRBJ2-7; D possibly corresponds to TRBD2 (7 bases). Deletions cut 7 bases from V and 2 bases from J, with 15 bases between. The CDR3 length is 14 residues. Germline CDR1 LNHDA, CDR2 SQIVND (reference sequence). CDR3 protein: CASTQGGDPYEQYF. The CDR3 DNA reads as TGTGCCAGTACCCAAGGGGGGGACCCCTACGAGCAGTACTTC.

This clonotype was found once. The chain has TRBV7-2 and TRBJ2-7, with 10 positions matching TRBD1. The J segment lost 7 bases and the V segment lost 5 bases, leaving 8 bases of the junction unmatched. Germline loops: CDR1 SGHTA, CDR2 FQGNSA. CDR3 length: 14 amino acids. The CDR3 region has the DNA TGTGCCAGCAGCCCCCGACAGGGGGCGCGGGAGCAGTACTTC. It is translated as CASSPRQGAREQYF.

V usage is TRBV14 and J usage is TRBJ1-6; D is possibly TRBD1 (6 bases). CDR3 length equals 14 residues. Trimming cost V 3 bases and J 7 bases, with 10 bases left between them. Germline loops: CDR1 SGHDN, CDR2 FVKESK. In DNA form, the CDR3 reads TGTGCCAGCAGCCACTCGGGGGCGAATTCACCCCTCCACTTT. This translates into CASSHSGANSPLHF. The variable domain in full, with the rest retrieved from reference TRBV14 and TRBJ1-6, is EAGVTQFPSHSVIEKGQTVTLRCDPISGHDNLYWYRRVMGKEIKFLLHFVKESKQDESGMPNNRFLAERTGGTYSTLKVQPAELEDSGVYFCASSHSGANSPLHFGNGTRLTVT.

V and J are TRBV12-3 or TRBV12-4 and TRBJ1-1; a possible D gene is TRBD1 (5 bases). The CDR3 covers 19 residues. V was pared by 2 bases and J by 1 base, with 23 bases between. CDR3 nucleotides: TGTGCCAGCAGTTTATGGGGTGCTTGGCGAACAGGATGGAACACTGAAGCTTTCTTT. Translated: CASSLWGAWRTGWNTEAFF.

This clonotype was detected ten times or more. This chain links TRBV5-6 with TRBJ2-5, with TRBD1 identical over 9 bases. The CDR3 totals 16 residues. Germline V gives CDR1 SGHDT, CDR2 YYEEEE. Trimming took 0 bases from V and 5 from J; bases not matched to a gene: 8. The CDR3 reads CASSLGTGVASETQYF. As DNA, the CDR3 is TGTGCCAGCAGCTTGGGGACAGGGGTGGCATCTGAGACCCAGTACTTC.

In its sample, this clonotype was seen many times. The rearrangement uses TRBV4-1 and TRBJ2-7, with TRBD2 identical over 13 bases. This CDR3 spans 19 amino acids. The germline gives CDR1 MGHRA, CDR2 YSYEKL. The V segment lost 1 base and the J segment 6 bases; nucleotides outside the gene matches: 15. Written as DNA, the CDR3 is TGCGCCAGCAGCCAAGGCGGGACTAGCGGGATTGGCCCTCGATTCGAGCAGTACTTC. It codes for CASSQGGTSGIGPRFEQYF.

Ten or more counts support this clonotype. The chain uses TRBV6-2 or TRBV6-3 and TRBJ1-5; weak D call: TRBD1 (5 bases). Trimming took off 0 bases at V and 0 bases at J, with 18 bases between the two ends. The CDR3 loop spans 19 amino acids. In germline, CDR1 is MNHEY, CDR2 SVGEGT. CDR3 sequence reads: CASSYSILRGPNSNQPQHF. The DNA for the CDR3 is TGTGCCAGCAGTTACTCGATACTCCGGGGACCGAATAGCAATCAGCCCCAGCATTTT.

This clonotype was counted at least ten times. This rearrangement joins TRBV4-2 to TRBJ2-2, with TRBD1 as a possible D gene (6 bases). Germline loops: CDR1 LGHNA, CDR2 YNFKEQ. The germline V and J ends were trimmed by 0 bases and 4 bases, with 9 bases remaining between them. This CDR3 is 15 amino acids long. CDR3 sequence: CASSQDLTGTGELFF. The CDR3 DNA follows: TGTGCCAGCAGCCAAGATCTGACAGGCACCGGGGAGCTGTTTTTT.

The sample holds many counts of this clonotype. The chain uses TRBV11-2 and TRBJ2-2; either TRBD1 or TRBD2 may supply D (5 bases each). The CDR3 has 15 amino acids. The V end lost 5 bases, the J end lost 4 bases, and 14 bases lay between the germline ends. Germline values: CDR1 SGHAT, CDR2 FQNNGV. CDR3 sequence: CASSTGTFVTGELFF. CDR3 DNA sequence: TGTGCCAGCAGCACCGGGACGTTCGTCACCGGGGAGCTGTTTTTT.

This clonotype was recorded many times. The CDR3 spells CSASRQGVMDTEAFF. The CDR3 DNA reads as TGCAGTGCTAGCCGACAGGGGGTAATGGACACTGAAGCTTTCTTT. The chain joins TRBV20-1 to TRBJ1-1; 9 nucleotides line up with TRBD1. Looked up from germline, CDR1 is DFQATT and CDR2 is SNEGSKA (reference sequence). The CDR3 totals 15 residues. V was clipped by 3 bases and J by 3 bases; unmatched bases: 8.

This clonotype turned up a few times. This sequence joins TRBV19 and TRBJ1-1; no reliable D call. The CDR3 has 14 residues. Per the germline V gene, CDR1 is LNHDA and CDR2 is SQIVND (reference sequence). Trimming left V 0 bases short and J 0 bases short, with 5 bases between. The CDR3 protein is CASSIDRLNTEAFF. In DNA form, the CDR3 reads TGTGCCAGTAGTATAGACAGGTTGAACACTGAAGCTTTCTTT.

This clonotype appeared many times. The chain combines TRBV28 with TRBJ2-4; TRBD1 agrees at 9 bases. Germline-derived CDR1 and CDR2 are MDHEN and SYDVKM. The CDR3 spans 21 residues. With 4 bases clipped from V and 0 bases from J, the junction kept 19 bases outside the gene matches. The CDR3 here is CASSSLVPGQGGGLAKNIQYF. In DNA form, the CDR3 reads TGTGCCAGCAGTTCCCTGGTACCGGGACAGGGTGGGGGACTAGCCAAAAACATTCAGTACTTC.

This clonotype was seen many times. At one boundary the junction diverges from the germline segment, which might be a read error. V is TRBV7-6 and J is TRBJ1-5, with D perhaps matching TRBD1 (6 bases). The germline gives CDR1 SGHVS, CDR2 FNYEAQ. The CDR3 length is 18 residues. The chain's CDR3 is CANSLESPTGASNQPQHF. In nucleotides, the CDR3 is TGTGCCAACAGCTTAGAGTCCCCCACGGGGGCTAGCAATCAGCCCCAGCATTTT.

This clonotype was picked up many times. The chain links TRBV7-8 to TRBJ2-7, with TRBD2 identical over 7 bases. The CDR3 covers 17 residues. The V and J ends lost 3 bases and 5 bases, in that order; junction bases with no gene match: 16. Germline V CDR1 and CDR2: SGHVS, FQNEAQ. The CDR3 spells CASSFKIYGAGANEQYF. Written as DNA, the CDR3 is TGTGCCAGCAGCTTTAAGATTTATGGCGCGGGAGCCAACGAGCAGTACTTC.

This clonotype has a single count. The chain recombines TRBV7-9 with TRBJ1-5; D gene uncertain. The CDR3 has 15 amino acids. V lost 4 bases and J lost 0, with 10 bases in between. CDR1 is SEHNR, CDR2 FQNEAQ, per germline (reference sequence). CDR3 DNA: TGTGCCAGCAGCTATGACTTACCTAGCAATCAGCCCCAGCATTTT. It translates to CASSYDLPSNQPQHF. Supplemented by reference TRBV7-9 and TRBJ1-5, the full variable domain reads DTGVSQNPRHKITKRGQNVTFRCDPISEHNRLYWYRQTLGQGPEFLTYFQNEAQLEKSRLLSDRFSAERPKGSFSTLEIQRTEQGDSAMYLCASSYDLPSNQPQHFGDGTRLSIL.

This clonotype came up many times. The chain links TRBV20-1 to TRBJ2-5, with D possibly matching TRBD2 (5 bases). The germline V gene has CDR1 DFQATT and CDR2 SNEGSKA (reference sequence). The CDR3 sequence is 13 residues long. V lost 5 bases and J lost 5, with 15 bases in between. The CDR3 region is CSAYNSGEETQYF. In nucleotides, the CDR3 is TGCAGTGCTTATAACAGCGGTGAGGAGACCCAGTACTTC.

This clonotype was seen more than once but under ten times. This rearrangement joins TRBV6-5 to TRBJ1-2; possible D gene TRBD1, 5 bases. V was trimmed by 2 bases and J by 8 bases, leaving 15 bases between them. This CDR3 region has 14 residues. From germline, CDR1 is MNHEY and CDR2 SVGAGI. The CDR3, as DNA: TGTGCCAGCAGTTACGACAGTACGATGGCCGGCTACACCTTC. This translates into CASSYDSTMAGYTF.

In its sample, this clonotype was seen many times. The chain links TRBV6-5 to TRBJ1-3; D call uncertain. The CDR3 covers 15 residues. V lost 0 bases and J lost 4, with 10 bases in between. The V gene's germline CDR1 is MNHEY and CDR2 SVGAGI. The CDR3 protein is CASSYSQGNGNTIYF. CDR3 sequence (DNA): TGTGCCAGCAGTTACTCACAAGGGAACGGAAACACCATATATTTT.

The chain employs TRBV6-5 and TRBJ2-7; TRBD1 agrees at 7 bases. The CDR3 has 15 residues. With V trimmed by 4 bases and J by 2 bases, 8 bases remained unmatched. The germline gives CDR1 MNHEY, CDR2 SVGAGI. The CDR3 here is CASSSLRDSAYEQYF. As DNA, the CDR3 is TGTGCCAGCAGTTCCCTCCGGGACAGCGCCTACGAGCAGTACTTC.